The 4 T cell receptor beta chains in this list originate from one sample, sequenced in a study of OX40 agonist ivuxolimab in advanced cancers. Assay used: immunoSEQ multiplex PCR; TCRdb lists only in-frame clones, some missing. The repertoire holds 130,000 or so clones, with 85% to 95% as singletons. The sample in question was CD4+ or CD8+ T cells sorted from blood, obtained in a trial of the OX40 agonist ivuxolimab. All receptors derive from an adult with an advanced solid tumor such as melanoma, head and neck, liver or kidney cancer.

The chain recombines TRBV27 with TRBJ2-1; TRBD2 matches 10 bases. CDR1 is MNHEY and CDR2 is SMNVEV in the germline V gene (reference sequence). The CDR3 is 16 residues long. V trimming: 5 bases; J trimming: 4 bases; junction bases outside the gene matches: 8. The CDR3 bases are TGTGCCAGCAGTCCCCGGGGAGCGGGAGGGTACAATGAGCAGTTCTTC. Translation gives CASSPRGAGGYNEQFF.

The J gene is TRBJ1-2, the V gene TRBV30; D unclear. The CDR3 is 12 residues long. Trimming removed 2 bases at V and 2 bases at J, with 6 bases between. The germline V gene has CDR1 GTSNPN and CDR2 SVGIG (reference sequence). The CDR3 DNA follows: TGTGCCTGGAGTCGGTTAAACTATGGCTACACCTTC. This codes for CAWSRLNYGYTF.

This chain uses TRBV30 with TRBJ2-1, with D possibly matching TRBD2 (5 bases). The germline V and J ends were trimmed by 3 bases and 12 bases, with 12 bases remaining between them. The germline gives CDR1 GTSNPN, CDR2 SVGIG (reference sequence). The CDR3 sequence is 11 residues long. CDR3 DNA: TGTGCCTGGAGCAGGATCCGGGGGCAGTTCTTC. Encoded protein: CAWSRIRGQFF.

This clone has just a few counts. This chain connects TRBV7-3 to TRBJ1-5; D ambiguous. With 6 bases removed from V and 7 bases from J, the gap between germline ends came to 10 bases. Germline V gives CDR1 SGHTA, CDR2 FQGTGA. The length of the CDR3 is 12 residues. The CDR3 sequence: CASSSRDQPQHF. The CDR3 bases are TGTGCCAGCAGTTCCAGAGACCAGCCCCAGCATTTT.